This paragraph covers one TCR beta chain sequence. This CDR3 is missing its conserved last phenylalanine or tryptophan, likely due to a read error. It is unclear where the CDR3 begins or ends on the DNA, so no DNA is shown, and the CDR3 is as TCRdb lists it. Germline CDR1 SEHNR, CDR2 FQNEAQ (reference sequence). Including both end residues, the CDR3 is 17 amino acids long. One entry per CDR3 protein results from TCRdb running MiXCR on the PCR reads. The sample contains under 15,000 distinct CDR3 sequences, less than 55% of which appear only once. This sample is part of a study of tumor-infiltrating lymphocytes in oesophageal squamous cell carcinoma.

The chain joins TRBV7-9 to TRBJ2-3; TRBD1 is taken as the D call from the table, unchecked against the DNA. The TCR sequence derives from a female donor with esophageal squamous cell carcinoma. Input material: esophageal tumor tissue. The CDR3 region is CASSLGGNYGYTFGSGP.